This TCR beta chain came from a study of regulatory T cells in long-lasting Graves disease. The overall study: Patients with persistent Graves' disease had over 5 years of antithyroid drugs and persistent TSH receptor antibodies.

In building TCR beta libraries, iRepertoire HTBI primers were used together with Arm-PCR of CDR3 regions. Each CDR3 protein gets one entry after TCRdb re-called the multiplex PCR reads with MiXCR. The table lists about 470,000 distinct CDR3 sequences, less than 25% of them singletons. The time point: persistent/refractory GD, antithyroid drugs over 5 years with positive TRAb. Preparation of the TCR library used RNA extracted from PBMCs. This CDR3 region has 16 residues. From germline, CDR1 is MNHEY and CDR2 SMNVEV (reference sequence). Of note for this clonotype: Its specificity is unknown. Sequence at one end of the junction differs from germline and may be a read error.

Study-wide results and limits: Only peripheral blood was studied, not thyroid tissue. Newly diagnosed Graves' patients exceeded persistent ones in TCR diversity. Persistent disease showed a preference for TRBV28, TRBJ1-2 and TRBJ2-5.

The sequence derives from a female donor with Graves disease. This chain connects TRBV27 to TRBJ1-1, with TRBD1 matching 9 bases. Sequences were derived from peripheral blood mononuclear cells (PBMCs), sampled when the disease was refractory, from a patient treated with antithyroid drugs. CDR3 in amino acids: CASSFRQQGAGTEALF. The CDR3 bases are TGTGCCAGCAGTTTCCGGCAACAGGGGGCGGGCACTGAAGCTCTCTTT.